This is a list of T cell receptor beta chains from one sample in a study of Graves' ophthalmopathy and Graves' hyperthyroidism. From the multiplex PCR reads, TCRdb called clonotypes with MiXCR, one entry per CDR3 protein. The repertoire holds fewer than 400,000 distinct CDR3 sequences, 15% to 20% seen once, with around 1.4% in the top ten. Sequenced material: peripheral blood. The origin of the receptors is a woman aged 18-29 years with Graves' ophthalmopathy. The CDR3 runs from the conserved cysteine through the conserved F or W. D genes are given only for firm matches. The size entry is marked missing in some rows and otherwise reads once, few, many or a size class.

J gene: TRBJ1-2
V gene: TRBV7-8
D gene: -
clone size: many
CDR3 protein: CASSLGENYGYTF
CDR3 DNA: TGTGCCAGCAGCCTGGGGGAAAACTATGGCTACACCTTC

J gene: TRBJ2-6
V gene: TRBV12-3/TRBV12-4
D gene: -
clone size: many
CDR3 protein: CASSFPSGANVLTF
CDR3 DNA: TGTGCCAGCAGTTTTCCCTCTGGGGCCAACGTCCTGACTTTC

J gene: TRBJ1-6
V gene: TRBV20-1
D gene: -
clone size: many
CDR3 protein: CSARLGELSYNSPLHF
CDR3 DNA: TGCAGTGCTAGACTTGGGGAACTCTCCTATAATTCACCCCTCCACTTT

J gene: TRBJ2-2
V gene: TRBV2
D gene: -
clone size: once
CDR3 protein: CASSLLVSPGELFF
CDR3 DNA: TGTGCCAGCAGTTTACTAGTTTCCCCCGGGGAGCTGTTTTTT

J gene: TRBJ1-6
V gene: TRBV28
D gene: TRBD1
clone size: once
CDR3 protein: CASTSRPGQDNSPLHF
CDR3 DNA: TGTGCCAGCACCTCCCGTCCGGGACAGGACAATTCACCCCTCCACTTT

J gene: TRBJ1-1
V gene: TRBV30
D gene: -
clone size: many
CDR3 protein: CAWSVAQPEAFF
CDR3 DNA: TGTGCCTGGAGTGTTGCCCAGCCGGAAGCTTTCTTT

J gene: TRBJ2-7
V gene: TRBV6-2/TRBV6-3
D gene: -
clone size: -
CDR3 protein: CAISEEGSSYEQYF
CDR3 DNA: TGTGCCATCAGTGAGGAGGGCAGCTCCTACGAGCAGTACTTC

J gene: TRBJ1-3
V gene: TRBV6-1
D gene: -
clone size: many
CDR3 protein: CASIGGNTIYF
CDR3 DNA: TGTGCCAGTATAGGGGGAAACACCATATATTTT

J gene: TRBJ1-2
V gene: TRBV29-1
D gene: TRBD1
clone size: many
CDR3 protein: CSAMQGALYGYTF
CDR3 DNA: TGCAGCGCAATGCAGGGGGCTCTTTATGGCTACACCTTC

J gene: TRBJ1-1
V gene: TRBV6-5
D gene: -
clone size: many
CDR3 protein: CASSPRGGMNTEAFF
CDR3 DNA: TGTGCCAGCAGCCCTCGAGGGGGGATGAACACTGAAGCTTTCTTT